This TCR beta chain was captured in a study of T cell changes during pregnancy in multiple sclerosis. Profiled with immunoSEQ multiplex PCR; TCRdb holds only in-frame clones, not every one. The sample lists 80,000 to 95,000 clones; just over 90% were seen once. Sequenced here: peripheral blood, sampled in the third trimester of pregnancy. The clonotype was recovered from a female donor in good health, enrolled as a control in a pregnancy study.

The CDR3 DNA reads TGCGCCAGCAGCTTAGCGGGAGGGAGGGTGAGCGAGCAGTACTTC. Translated: CASSLAGGRVSEQYF. The chain is built from TRBV5-1 and TRBJ2-7; 10 bases are a match to TRBD2. V dropped 2 bases and J dropped 6; count of bases not matched to a gene: 8. Germline CDR1 SGHRS, CDR2 YFSETQ. The CDR3 loop spans 15 amino acids.